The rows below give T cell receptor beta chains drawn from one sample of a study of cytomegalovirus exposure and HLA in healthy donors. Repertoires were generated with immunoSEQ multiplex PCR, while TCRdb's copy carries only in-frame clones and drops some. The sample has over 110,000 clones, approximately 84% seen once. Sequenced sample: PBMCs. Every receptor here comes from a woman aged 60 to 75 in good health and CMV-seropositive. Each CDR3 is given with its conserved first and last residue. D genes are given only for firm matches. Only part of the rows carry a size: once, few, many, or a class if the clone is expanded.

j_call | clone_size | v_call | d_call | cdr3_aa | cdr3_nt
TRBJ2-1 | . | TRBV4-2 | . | CASSQVRDIPYNEQFF | TGTGCCAGCAGCCAAGTCCGGGATATCCCTTACAATGAGCAGTTCTTC
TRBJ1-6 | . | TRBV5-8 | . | CASSLGAGHNSPLHF | TGTGCCAGCAGCCTGGGGGCAGGGCATAATTCACCCCTCCACTTT
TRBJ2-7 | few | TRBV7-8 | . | CASSLGGGPYEQYF | TGTGCCAGCAGCTTAGGAGGAGGACCCTACGAGCAGTACTTC
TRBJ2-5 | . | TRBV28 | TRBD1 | CASSLNMNRGLATQYF | TGTGCCAGCAGTTTGAATATGAACAGGGGGCTCGCCACCCAGTACTTC
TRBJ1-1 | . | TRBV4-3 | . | CASSRKVAVMNTEAFF | TGCGCCAGCAGCCGAAAGGTAGCAGTCATGAACACTGAAGCTTTCTTT
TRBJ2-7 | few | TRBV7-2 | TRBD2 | CASSAAGGSYEQYF | TGTGCCAGCTCGGCGGCGGGAGGGAGCTACGAGCAGTACTTC
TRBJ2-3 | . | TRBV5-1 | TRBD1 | CASSLRTGRGVTDTQYF | TGCGCCAGCAGCTTGCGGACAGGCAGGGGTGTCACAGATACGCAGTATTTT
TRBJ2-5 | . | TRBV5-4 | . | CASVEGENQETQYF | TGTGCCAGCGTCGAGGGGGAGAACCAAGAGACCCAGTACTTC
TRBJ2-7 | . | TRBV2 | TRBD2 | CASGKRDYSYEQYF | TGTGCCAGCGGAAAAAGGGACTATAGCTACGAGCAGTACTTC
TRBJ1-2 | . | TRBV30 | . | CAWSGAGGYTF | TGTGCCTGGAGTGGGGCGGGGGGCTACACCTTC
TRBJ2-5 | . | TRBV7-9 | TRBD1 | CASSLGQGQETQYF | TGTGCCAGCAGCTTGGGACAGGGCCAAGAGACCCAGTACTTC
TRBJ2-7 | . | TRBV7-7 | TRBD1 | CASSSAVTGEQRAYEQYF | TGTGCTAGCAGCTCGGCGGTGACAGGGGAGCAGAGGGCCTACGAGCAGTACTTC
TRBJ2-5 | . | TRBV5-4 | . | CASSLNLQETQYF | TGTGCCAGCAGCTTGAATCTGCAAGAGACCCAGTACTTC
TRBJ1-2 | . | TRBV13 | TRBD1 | CASSLGGQGSYGYTF | TGTGCCAGCAGCTTAGGGGGACAGGGTAGTTATGGCTACACCTTC
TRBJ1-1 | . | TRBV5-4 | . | CASSLDQGNTEAFF | TGTGCCAGCAGCTTGGATCAGGGCAACACTGAAGCTTTCTTT
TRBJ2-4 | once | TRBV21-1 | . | CASSPQDRGKYF | TGTGCCAGCAGCCCCCAGGACAGGGGCAAGTACTTC
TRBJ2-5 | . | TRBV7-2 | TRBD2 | CASSLILAGDQETQYF | TGTGCCAGCAGCTTAATCCTAGCGGGGGACCAAGAGACCCAGTACTTC
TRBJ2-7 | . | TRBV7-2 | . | CASSHSYYEQYF | TGTGCCAGCAGCCATTCCTACTACGAGCAGTACTTC
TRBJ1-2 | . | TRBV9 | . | CASSAPGRLYGYTF | TGTGCCAGCAGCGCCCCCGGCCGACTATATGGCTACACCTTC
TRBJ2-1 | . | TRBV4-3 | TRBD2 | CASSQDPLAGTGGAEQFF | TGCGCCAGCAGCCAAGATCCCCTAGCGGGAACCGGAGGGGCTGAGCAGTTCTTC
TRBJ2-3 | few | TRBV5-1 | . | CASSLQGTMGTDTQYF | TGCGCCAGCAGCTTGCAGGGAACGATGGGAACAGATACGCAGTATTTT
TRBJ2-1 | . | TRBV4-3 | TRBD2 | CASSQAPAGASNEQFF | TGCGCCAGCAGCCAAGCCCCAGCGGGAGCGAGCAATGAGCAGTTCTTC
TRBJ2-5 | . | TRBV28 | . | CASSYPTSVRETQYF | TGTGCCAGCAGTTACCCGACTAGTGTCAGGGAGACCCAGTACTTC
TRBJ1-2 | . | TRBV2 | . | CASSLWAQGTRGYTF | TGTGCCAGCAGCCTCTGGGCGCAGGGGACGCGGGGCTACACCTTC
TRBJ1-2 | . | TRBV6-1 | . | CASSIGDYYGYTF | TGTGCCAGCAGTATAGGGGATTACTATGGCTACACCTTC
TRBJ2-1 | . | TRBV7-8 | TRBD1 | CASRADRGRLNEQFF | TGTGCCAGCAGGGCCGACAGGGGGCGCCTCAATGAGCAGTTCTTC
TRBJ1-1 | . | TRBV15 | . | CATSGGGFGRTEAFF | TGTGCCACCAGCGGGGGGGGGTTTGGGCGGACTGAAGCTTTCTTT
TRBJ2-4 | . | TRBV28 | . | CASRDRRGKNIQYF | TGTGCCAGCAGGGACAGACGGGGCAAAAACATTCAGTACTTC
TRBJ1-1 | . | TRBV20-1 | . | CSARGGGGAFF | TGCAGTGCTAGGGGGGGAGGTGGAGCTTTCTTT
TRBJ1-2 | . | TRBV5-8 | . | CASSLESAVLYGYTF | TGTGCCAGCAGCCTGGAGTCCGCCGTACTCTATGGCTACACCTTC
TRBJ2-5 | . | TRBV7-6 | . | CASSLSTGRNQETQYF | TGTGCCAGCAGCTTATCTACAGGGAGAAACCAAGAGACCCAGTACTTC
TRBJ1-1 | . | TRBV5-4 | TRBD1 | CASSPGQGLNTEAFF | TGTGCCAGCAGCCCGGGACAGGGATTGAACACTGAAGCTTTCTTT
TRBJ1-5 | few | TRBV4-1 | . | CASSFTGDQPQHF | TGCGCCAGCAGTTTCACCGGTGATCAGCCCCAGCATTTT
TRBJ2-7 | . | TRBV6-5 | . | CASSSPGAYEQYF | TGTGCCAGCAGTTCCCCCGGGGCCTACGAGCAGTACTTC
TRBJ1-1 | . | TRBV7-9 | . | CASTAGGSQAFF | TGTGCCAGCACCGCCGGGGGTTCACAAGCTTTCTTT
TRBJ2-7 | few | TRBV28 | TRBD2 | CASSLGLAVPYEQYF | TGTGCCAGCAGTTTAGGACTAGCGGTTCCCTACGAGCAGTACTTC